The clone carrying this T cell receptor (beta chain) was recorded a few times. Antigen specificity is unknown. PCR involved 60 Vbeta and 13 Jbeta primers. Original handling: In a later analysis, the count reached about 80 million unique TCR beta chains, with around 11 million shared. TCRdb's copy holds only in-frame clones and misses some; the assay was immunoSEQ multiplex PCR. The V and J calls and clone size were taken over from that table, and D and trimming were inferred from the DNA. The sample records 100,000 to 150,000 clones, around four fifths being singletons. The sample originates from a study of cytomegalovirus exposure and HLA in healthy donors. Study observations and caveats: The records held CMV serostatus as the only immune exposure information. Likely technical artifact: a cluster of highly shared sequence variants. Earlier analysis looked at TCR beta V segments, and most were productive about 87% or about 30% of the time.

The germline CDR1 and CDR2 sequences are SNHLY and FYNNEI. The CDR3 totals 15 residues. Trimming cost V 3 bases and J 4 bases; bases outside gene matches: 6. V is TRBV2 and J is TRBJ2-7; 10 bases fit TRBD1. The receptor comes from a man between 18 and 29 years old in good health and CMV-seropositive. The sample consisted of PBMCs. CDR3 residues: CASSDPGQGIYEQYF. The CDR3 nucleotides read TGTGCCAGCAGTGATCCGGGACAGGGGATATACGAGCAGTACTTC. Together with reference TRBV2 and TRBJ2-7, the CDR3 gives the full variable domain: EPEVTQTPSHQVTQMGQEVILRCVPISNHLYFYWYRQILGQKVEFLVSFYNNEISEKSEIFDDQFSVERPDGSNFTLKIRSTKLEDSAMYFCASSDPGQGIYEQYFGPGTRLTVT.